Given below is one TCR beta chain in context. The data were obtained in a study of blood T cell repertoires in COVID-19. As for the study in general: Collection of acute and convalescent COVID-19 samples took place in the United States, Italy and Spain. In each case, the material was cDNA or gDNA derived from T cells, B-cell-depleted T cells, or PBMCs.

Per the original data handling: Estimates of nucleated cell counts were drawn from the amplification of reference gene primers. Assay used: immunoSEQ multiplex PCR; TCRdb lists only in-frame clones, some missing. V and J calls and clone size come straight from that table; D and trimming were deduced from the DNA. The table has approximately 73,000 clones, 89% seen once; the top ten hold around 10%. Trimming took 3 bases from V and 6 from J, leaving 11 bases between them. The CDR3 sequence is 13 residues long. Germline lookup yields CDR1 MNHNS and CDR2 SASEGT. The genes are TRBV6-1 and TRBJ1-2; D is unresolved. Material: peripheral blood. The sequence came from a man older than 75 with acute or convalescent COVID-19. The CDR3 spells CASSEFVIDGYTF. DNA for the CDR3: TGTGCCAGCAGTGAGTTCGTAATAGATGGCTACACCTTC.